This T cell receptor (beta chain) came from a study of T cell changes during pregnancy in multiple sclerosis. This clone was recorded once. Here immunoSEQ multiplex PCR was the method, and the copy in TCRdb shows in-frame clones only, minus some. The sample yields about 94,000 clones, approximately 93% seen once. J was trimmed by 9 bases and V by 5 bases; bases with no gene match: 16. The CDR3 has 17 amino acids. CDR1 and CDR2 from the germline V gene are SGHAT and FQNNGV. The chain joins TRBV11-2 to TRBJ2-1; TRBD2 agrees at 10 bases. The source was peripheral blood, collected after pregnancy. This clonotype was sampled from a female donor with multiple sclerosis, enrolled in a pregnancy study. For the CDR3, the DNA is TGTGCCAGCAGCCCCAGCTCTTTGGCTAGCGGGAGCAGTGAGCAGTTCTTC. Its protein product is CASSPSSLASGSSEQFF.